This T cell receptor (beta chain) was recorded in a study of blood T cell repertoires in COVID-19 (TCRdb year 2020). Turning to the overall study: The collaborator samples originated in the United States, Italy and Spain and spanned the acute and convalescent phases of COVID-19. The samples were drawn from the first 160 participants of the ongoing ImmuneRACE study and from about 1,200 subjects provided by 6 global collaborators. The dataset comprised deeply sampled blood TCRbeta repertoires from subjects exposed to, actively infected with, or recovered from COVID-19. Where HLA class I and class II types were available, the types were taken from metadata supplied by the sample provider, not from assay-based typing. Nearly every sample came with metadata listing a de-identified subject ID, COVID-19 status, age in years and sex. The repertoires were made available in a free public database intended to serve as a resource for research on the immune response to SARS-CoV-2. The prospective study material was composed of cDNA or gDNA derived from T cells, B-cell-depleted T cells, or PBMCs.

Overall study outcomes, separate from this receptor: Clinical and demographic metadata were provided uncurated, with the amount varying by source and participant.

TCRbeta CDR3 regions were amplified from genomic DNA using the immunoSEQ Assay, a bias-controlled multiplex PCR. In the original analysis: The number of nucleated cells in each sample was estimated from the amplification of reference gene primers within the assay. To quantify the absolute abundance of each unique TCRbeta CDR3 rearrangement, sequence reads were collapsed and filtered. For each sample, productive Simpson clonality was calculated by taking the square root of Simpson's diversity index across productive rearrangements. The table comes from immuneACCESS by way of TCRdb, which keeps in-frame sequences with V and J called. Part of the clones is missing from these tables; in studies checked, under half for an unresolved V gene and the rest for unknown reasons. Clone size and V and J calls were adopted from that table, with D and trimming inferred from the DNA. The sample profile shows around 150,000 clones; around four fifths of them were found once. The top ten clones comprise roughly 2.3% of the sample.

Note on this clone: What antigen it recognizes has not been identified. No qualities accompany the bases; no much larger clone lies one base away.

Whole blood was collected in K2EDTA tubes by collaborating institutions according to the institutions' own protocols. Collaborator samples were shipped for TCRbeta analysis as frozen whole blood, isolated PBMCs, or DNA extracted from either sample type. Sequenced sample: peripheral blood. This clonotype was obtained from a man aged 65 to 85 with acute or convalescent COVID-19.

The CDR3 here reads CASSGWGEEGTEAFF. The DNA sequence reads TGCGCCAGCAGTGGGTGGGGGGAGGAGGGCACTGAAGCTTTCTTT. The V gene is TRBV10-2 and the J gene is TRBJ1-1; TRBD1 is a weak D gene call, 5 bases matching. CDR1 and CDR2 are drawn from the germline V gene: WSHSY, SAAADI. Between the V and J ends, shortened by 4 bases and 4 bases respectively, the junction contains 16 bases. The CDR3 measures 15 amino acids from cysteine to phenylalanine. Only CDR3 DNA remains: 45 bases, in frame from the first base.